Reported below is one T cell receptor (beta chain). Its antigen is still unknown. Other DNA sequences in this sample translate to the same CDR3. Per germline, CDR1 SGHVS and CDR2 FQNEAQ. The CDR3 covers 14 residues. V shed 5 bases, J shed 4 bases, and the junction held 4 bases outside the gene matches. The donor cohort consisted entirely of Caucasian adults residing in Nashville, Tennessee. Subsets obtained from CD4+ cells comprised CD45RA+ naive and CD45RA-negative memory cells. Measured with immunoSEQ multiplex PCR; TCRdb has only the in-frame clones, and not every one. The sample records roughly 2,300,000 clones, around 92% being singletons. The sample belongs to a study of shared clonotypes between healthy human individuals. Study-level results: It was observed that 5% to 6.5% of naive CD4 clonotypes were shared across four donors.

Sequenced sample: naive CD4+ T cells from PBMCs. The subset is: CD45RA+ positively selected. This chain links TRBV7-8 with TRBJ2-7; 11 bases are a match to TRBD1. This receptor was identified in a man younger than 35 in good health. Some clones in this sample may be carry-over from other donors' samples. In DNA, the CDR3 is TGTGCCAGCAGCCCACGGGACAGGGGGTACGAGCAGTACTTC. Its protein product is CASSPRDRGYEQYF.